Listed below are T cell receptor beta chains from one sample, sequenced in a study of blood T cell repertoires in COVID-19. The repertoire was sequenced with immunoSEQ multiplex PCR; TCRdb's copy has only in-frame clones and lacks some. The sample has approximately 320,000 clones; around nine tenths are singletons. Specimen: peripheral blood. Receptors were obtained from a woman in her thirties with COVID-19, enrolled during active disease. Both conserved end residues are part of each CDR3. The D gene is left open where the match is weak. Rows give clone size only sometimes, using once, few, many, or a class for an expanded clone.

V gene,J gene,clone size,CDR3 length,D gene,CDR3 protein,CDR3 DNA
TRBV19,TRBJ2-3,-,14,-,CASTWGGGTDTQYF,TGTGCCAGTACGTGGGGGGGCGGCACAGATACGCAGTATTTT
TRBV5-1,TRBJ2-7,once,15,-,CASSYDNPRTYEQYF,TGCGCCAGCAGCTACGACAACCCCCGAACCTACGAGCAGTACTTC
TRBV7-8,TRBJ2-1,-,13,TRBD1,CASSPRGPGEQFF,TGTGCCAGCAGCCCAAGGGGGCCGGGTGAGCAGTTCTTC
TRBV18,TRBJ2-7,-,12,-,CASSPRLGEQYF,TGTGCCAGCTCCCCGCGTCTCGGCGAGCAGTACTTC
TRBV4-1,TRBJ2-3,-,13,-,CASSPQGLNTQYF,TGCGCCAGCAGCCCCCAGGGGCTAAATACGCAGTATTTT
TRBV5-1,TRBJ2-2,-,13,-,CASTEVGGGELFF,TGCGCCAGCACCGAGGTTGGAGGCGGGGAGCTGTTTTTT
TRBV6-5,TRBJ1-1,-,13,-,CASSYERQTEAFF,TGTGCCAGCAGTTACGAACGACAGACTGAAGCTTTCTTT
TRBV19,TRBJ1-6,-,17,-,CASNRPTERQYNSPLHF,TGTGCCAGTAACCGCCCGACCGAAAGACAGTATAATTCACCCCTCCACTTT
TRBV19,TRBJ1-1,-,12,-,CASSSRNTEAFF,TGTGCCAGTAGTTCCCGGAACACTGAAGCTTTCTTT
TRBV27,TRBJ1-5,-,12,-,CASSFRGQPQHF,TGTGCCAGCAGTTTCAGGGGACAGCCCCAGCATTTT
TRBV4-1,TRBJ2-7,-,16,TRBD1,CASSQEMTRQGGQQYF,TGCGCCAGCAGCCAAGAAATGACAAGACAGGGTGGACAGCAGTACTTC
TRBV18,TRBJ2-3,many,15,-,CASSKFGEVTDTQYF,TGTGCCAGCTCAAAGTTTGGAGAGGTCACAGATACGCAGTATTTT
TRBV12-3/TRBV12-4,TRBJ1-4,-,13,-,CATKQDGDEKLFF,TGTGCCACCAAACAGGATGGGGATGAAAAACTGTTTTTT
TRBV6-6,TRBJ1-1,many,15,TRBD1,CASRAEPTGRIEAFF,TGTGCCAGCAGAGCAGAGCCGACAGGGAGGATAGAAGCTTTCTTT
TRBV6-5,TRBJ2-1,-,14,-,CATLARSSYNEQFF,TGTGCCACCCTTGCCCGGAGCTCCTACAATGAGCAGTTCTTC
TRBV5-1,TRBJ1-1,-,15,TRBD1,CASSRGQGFDTEAFF,TGCGCCAGCAGCCGGGGACAGGGGTTTGACACTGAAGCTTTCTTT
TRBV27,TRBJ2-3,-,16,TRBD2,CASSLLAGVTTDTQYF,TGTGCCAGCAGTCTGCTAGCGGGGGTAACCACAGATACGCAGTATTTT
TRBV9,TRBJ2-3,-,15,-,CASSVPTPILDTQYF,TGTGCCAGCAGCGTCCCTACCCCCATACTAGATACGCAGTATTTT
TRBV19,TRBJ1-5,once,13,-,CASRRGTNQPQHF,TGTGCCAGTAGACGGGGGACCAATCAGCCCCAGCATTTT
TRBV5-1,TRBJ2-7,-,15,-,CASSLVGREAAEQYF,TGCGCCAGCAGCTTGGTTGGCAGGGAAGCAGCCGAGCAGTACTTC
TRBV19,TRBJ1-5,once,14,-,CASSFGIFNQPQHF,TGTGCCAGTAGTTTCGGGATCTTTAATCAGCCCCAGCATTTT
TRBV27,TRBJ2-1,-,16,TRBD2,CASSFSSGVIYNEQFF,TGTGCCAGCAGTTTTTCGAGCGGGGTGATATACAATGAGCAGTTCTTC
TRBV19,TRBJ2-3,-,15,TRBD1,CASSMLGQGADTQYF,TGTGCCAGTAGTATGCTCGGACAGGGTGCAGATACGCAGTATTTT
TRBV10-2,TRBJ1-2,-,14,TRBD1,CASSVTGESYGYTF,TGCGCCAGCAGTGTCACAGGGGAATCCTATGGCTACACCTTC
TRBV7-2,TRBJ2-4,-,15,-,CASSLPYSRGNIQYF,TGTGCCAGCAGCTTACCCTACAGTAGGGGCAACATTCAGTACTTC
TRBV5-6,TRBJ2-7,-,14,TRBD1,CASSSSMDRSEQYF,TGTGCCAGCAGCTCGTCGATGGACAGGTCCGAGCAGTACTTC
TRBV10-3,TRBJ2-1,-,13,TRBD1,CAIRAGGENEQFF,TGTGCCATCAGGGCAGGGGGCGAGAATGAGCAGTTCTTC
TRBV27,TRBJ1-2,-,13,-,CASSLTGIYGYTF,TGTGCCAGCAGTTTAACCGGGATATATGGCTACACCTTC
TRBV7-2,TRBJ1-2,-,16,TRBD1,CASSLDRLTGGIGYTF,TGTGCCAGCAGCTTAGACCGCTTGACAGGGGGCATAGGCTACACCTTC
TRBV5-1,TRBJ2-7,-,13,-,CASSLEQSYEQYF,TGCGCCAGCAGCTTGGAACAGTCCTACGAGCAGTACTTC
TRBV20-1,TRBJ2-7,-,11,-,CSAPGVREQYF,TGCAGTGCTCCCGGGGTTCGTGAGCAGTACTTC
TRBV29-1,TRBJ2-5,-,10,-,CSVDIETQYF,TGCAGCGTTGATATAGAGACCCAGTACTTC